This TCR beta chain was captured by sequencing in a study of blood T cell repertoires in COVID-19. Study-wide background: Samples taken during acute and convalescent COVID-19 were collected in the United States, Italy and Spain. T cells, B-cell-depleted T cells, or PBMCs provided the cDNA or gDNA that served as material.

Per the authors' pipeline: Nucleated cell number was recorded as an estimate derived from reference gene primer amplification. Here immunoSEQ multiplex PCR was the method, and the copy in TCRdb shows in-frame clones only, minus some. V and J calls plus clone size are reproduced from that table; the DNA served to infer D and trimming. In the table there are roughly 190,000 clones, around 85% of which are singletons. The CDR3 loop spans 14 amino acids. The germline V gene encodes CDR1 SEHNR and CDR2 FQNEAQ (reference sequence). V was clipped by 5 bases and J by 4 bases; unmatched bases: 5. This TCR was sampled from a woman aged 50 to 60 with acute or convalescent COVID-19. The rearrangement uses TRBV7-9 and TRBJ1-2, with 9 nucleotides matching TRBD1. Sequences were obtained from peripheral blood. CDR3 in amino acids: CASSPTGGSYGYTF. The CDR3, as DNA: TGTGCCAGCAGCCCGACAGGGGGTTCCTATGGCTACACCTTC.